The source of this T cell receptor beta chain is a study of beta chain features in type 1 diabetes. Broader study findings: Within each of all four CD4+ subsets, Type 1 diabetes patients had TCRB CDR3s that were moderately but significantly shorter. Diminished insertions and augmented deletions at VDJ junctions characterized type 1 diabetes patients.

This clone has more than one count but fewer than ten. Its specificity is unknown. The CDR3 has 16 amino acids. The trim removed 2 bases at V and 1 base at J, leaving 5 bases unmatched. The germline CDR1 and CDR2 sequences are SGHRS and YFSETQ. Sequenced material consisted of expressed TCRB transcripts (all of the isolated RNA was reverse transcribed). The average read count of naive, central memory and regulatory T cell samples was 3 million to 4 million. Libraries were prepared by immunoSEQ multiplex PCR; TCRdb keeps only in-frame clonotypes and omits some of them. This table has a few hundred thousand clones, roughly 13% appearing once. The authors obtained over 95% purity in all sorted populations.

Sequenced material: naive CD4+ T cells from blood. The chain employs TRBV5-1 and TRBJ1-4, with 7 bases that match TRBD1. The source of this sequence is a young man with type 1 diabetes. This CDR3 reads CASSFTGDVTNEKLFF. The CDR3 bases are TGCGCCAGCAGCTTTACAGGGGATGTAACTAATGAAAAACTGTTTTTT.